Below are 3 T cell receptor beta chains sequenced from a single sample in a study of metastatic and nonmetastatic thyroid tumors. Patients were all untreated before their thyroid surgery. TCRdb reanalyzed the PCR reads via MiXCR. The sample consists of tens of thousands of clones, 15% to 20% of them appearing once. Sequencing input: blood. The source is a female donor with papillary thyroid cancer or a benign thyroid nodule (not recorded which). Some clones in this sample may be carry-over from other donors' samples.

The chain couples TRBV30 to TRBJ1-4; perhaps TRBD1 as D (5 bases). The CDR3 extends over 13 amino acids. V lost 0 bases to trimming and J lost 8 bases, with 10 bases between them. Germline V gene data show CDR1 as GTSNPN and CDR2 as SVGIG (reference sequence). CDR3 region: CAWSVLTAEKLFF. In nucleotides, the CDR3 is TGTGCCTGGAGTGTACTGACAGCCGAAAAACTGTTTTTT.

Regarding this clone: Relative to the germline gene, one junction end is altered; a read error may explain this. The chain links TRBV2 to TRBJ2-3; TRBD1 agrees at 9 bases. The CDR3 loop spans 13 amino acids. Germline V gene sequence: CDR1 SNHLY, CDR2 FYNNEI. CDR3 coding DNA: TGTGCCACCCACAGGGGGCGGTCAGATACGCCGTATTTT. Its protein is CATHRGRSDTPYF.

This clone showed up many times. This rearrangement joins TRBV19 to TRBJ1-4; no clear D. V dropped 5 bases and J dropped 6 bases, with 13 bases sitting between them. The germline V gene encodes CDR1 LNHDA and CDR2 SQIVND (reference sequence). The CDR3 length is 14 residues. The CDR3: CASSESGMDEKLFF. The CDR3 bases are TGTGCCAGTAGTGAGAGTGGGATGGATGAAAAACTGTTTTTT.